This T cell receptor beta chain was captured in a study of T-cell reconstitution after alpha-beta-depleted transplantation in children. Preparation of the TCRbeta library involved a method that used unique molecular identifiers. TCRdb called the PCR reads again in MiXCR, with one record for every CDR3 protein. Of 450,000 to 550,000 distinct CDR3 sequences in the sample, 11% are singletons; the top ten hold about 14%. Whole-study findings and limits: Most T-cell counts and diversity one year after the transplant came from T cells that were newly produced. Surviving recipient T cells and thymic progenitors underlay high day-60 TCRbeta diversity in some patients. Where alpha-beta T cells came from about two months after transplant was reportedly several hundred expanded graft clones.

The germline V gene encodes CDR1 SGHTA and CDR2 FQGNSA. There are 18 residues in the CDR3. V gave up 0 bases and J gave up 0 bases; unmatched junction bases: 7. This clonotype came up a few times. Antigen: not known. This TCR was recovered from a female patient aged 2-15 years who had a stem cell transplant for aplastic anemia, so the T cells may come from the graft donor. The starting material was PBMCs, mostly from graft donor cells, obtained 180 days after TCRalphabeta/CD19-depleted stem cell transplant. The chain carries TRBV7-2 and TRBJ2-1; TRBD1 matches at 8 bases. CDR3 nucleotides: TGTGCCAGCAGCTTAGCTTCGGTAACAGGGGGCTCCTACAATGAGCAGTTCTTC. Translating gives CASSLASVTGGSYNEQFF.